Below are 24 T cell receptor beta chains sequenced from a single sample in a study of naive and memory T cell subsets. Amplification of ligated cDNA took four PCR rounds with SP2 and nested alpha and beta constant primers. One entry per CDR3 protein results from TCRdb running MiXCR on the 5' RACE reads. The sample gives more than 45,000 distinct CDR3 sequences, 5.5% to 8.5% of which show up once; about a tenth is in the top ten. An oligonucleotide containing a UMI was ligated to the 3' end of TCR cDNA. These receptors originate from a male donor in good health.

This clonotype has ten or more counts. The CDR3 DNA follows: TGTGCCAGCAGCCTAGATGAGGGATCCCAAGAGACCCAGTACTTC. This encodes CASSLDEGSQETQYF. The rearrangement links TRBV6-1 to TRBJ2-5, with TRBD2 as a possible D gene (5 bases). Trimming took 6 bases from V and 1 from J, leaving 15 bases between them. Germline V gene lookup returns CDR1 MNHNS and CDR2 SASEGT. CDR3 length equals 15 residues.

CDR3 residues: CSAGGSGELFF. CDR3 coding DNA: TGCAGCGCTGGGGGGTCCGGGGAGCTGTTTTTT. V usage is TRBV29-1 and J usage is TRBJ2-2; the D gene is possibly TRBD2 (6 bases). The V and J ends lost 7 bases and 6 bases respectively, with 9 bases between them. CDR3 length equals 11 residues. In germline, CDR1 is SQVTM, CDR2 ANQGSEA.

This clonotype was seen many times. V is TRBV2 and J is TRBJ1-5, with 9 bases that match TRBD1. Germline CDR1 SNHLY, CDR2 FYNNEI. Trimming removed 4 bases from V and 4 bases from J; junction bases left unmatched: 5. The CDR3 extends over 15 amino acids. CDR3 amino acids: CASSAGQGTNQPQHF. The CDR3 DNA reads TGTGCCAGCAGTGCGGGACAGGGTACGAATCAGCCCCAGCATTTT.

This clonotype has ten or more counts. The rearrangement links TRBV6-2 or TRBV6-3 to TRBJ2-2, with TRBD2 as a possible D gene (5 bases). V was trimmed by 0 bases and J by 3 bases, leaving 14 bases between them. This CDR3 contains 17 residues. CDR1 and CDR2 from the germline V gene are MNHEY and SVGEGT. The DNA of the CDR3 is TGTGCCAGCAGTTACTCGACTACCGAGCCAGACACCGGGGAGCTGTTTTTT. Translated: CASSYSTTEPDTGELFF.

The rearrangement joins TRBV2 to TRBJ1-1; 12 bases align to TRBD1. CDR1 is SNHLY and CDR2 is FYNNEI in the germline V gene. With 7 bases clipped from V and 5 bases from J, the junction kept 5 bases outside the gene matches. CDR3 length: 14 amino acids. The CDR3 sequence is CASMGQGARTEAFF. The CDR3 DNA is TGTGCCAGCATGGGACAGGGGGCGAGAACTGAAGCTTTCTTT. Full variable domain (remainder filled in from reference TRBV2 and TRBJ1-1): EPEVTQTPSHQVTQMGQEVILRCVPISNHLYFYWYRQILGQKVEFLVSFYNNEISEKSEIFDDQFSVERPDGSNFTLKIRSTKLEDSAMYFCASMGQGARTEAFFGQGTRLTVV.

In this sample, this clonotype turned up many times. The chain couples TRBV3-1 to TRBJ2-1; perhaps TRBD2 as D (5 bases). This CDR3 is 16 amino acids long. V was shortened by 0 bases and J by 8 bases, with 17 bases between the two germline ends. Germline assignment: CDR1 LGHDT and CDR2 YNNKEL (reference sequence). The CDR3 nucleotides read TGTGCCAGCAGCCAAGAAGCGGCAGGAATTATCGATGAGCAGTTCTTC. It codes for CASSQEAAGIIDEQFF.

This clonotype appeared once. A much larger clone is a single base away; this may be a read error. The chain recombines TRBV20-1 with TRBJ2-4; TRBD2 matches 7 bases. V dropped 7 bases and J dropped 10; count of bases not matched to a gene: 10. Germline CDR1 reads DFQATT; CDR2 reads SNEGSKA (reference sequence). The length of the CDR3 is 12 residues. The CDR3 spells CSGGGRGKIQYF. CDR3 nucleotide sequence: TGCAGTGGAGGCGGGAGAGGGAAAATTCAGTACTTC.

The sample holds many counts of this clonotype. The rearrangement uses TRBV6-1 and TRBJ2-5; TRBD2 matches at 9 bases. J was trimmed by 2 bases and V by 1 base; bases with no gene match: 5. This CDR3 contains 16 residues. Germline lookup yields CDR1 MNHNS and CDR2 SASEGT. The CDR3, as DNA: TGTGCCAGCAGTGAAGGACTAGCGGTTCGACAAGAGACCCAGTACTTC. The encoded protein is CASSEGLAVRQETQYF.

The rearrangement uses TRBV7-2 and TRBJ2-1; TRBD1 matches 8 bases. The V and J ends lost 3 bases and 4 bases, in that order; junction bases with no gene match: 5. Germline V gene sequence: CDR1 SGHTA, CDR2 FQGNSA. The CDR3 has 15 amino acids. The CDR3 sequence: CASSLSGGAYNEQFF. The DNA of the CDR3 is TGTGCCAGCAGCTTGTCAGGGGGCGCTTACAATGAGCAGTTCTTC.

This clonotype has only a few counts. This chain links TRBV7-6 with TRBJ2-7; possibly TRBD1 or TRBD2 for D (6 bases each). V was cut by 7 bases and J by 5 bases, with 18 bases left in between. This CDR3 is built from 14 residues. From germline, CDR1 is SGHVS and CDR2 FNYEAQ. In DNA form, the CDR3 reads TGTGCCAGCACCACGGGGGACACCCCCCACGAGCAGTACTTC. Amino acids: CASTTGDTPHEQYF.

The table lists this clonotype with many counts. The chain uses TRBV4-2 and TRBJ2-7, with D maybe TRBD2 (6 bases). The CDR3 has 16 residues. Between the trimmed V and J ends, which lost 3 bases and 0 bases, there was a span of 15 bases. Germline CDR1 LGHNA, CDR2 YNFKEQ. The CDR3: CASSHTRDSNSYEQYF. In nucleotides, the CDR3 is TGTGCCAGCAGCCACACCAGGGACTCCAACTCCTACGAGCAGTACTTC.

This clonotype has ten or more counts. The chain joins TRBV27 to TRBJ2-7; D ambiguous. Trimming removed 2 bases from V and 6 bases from J, with 11 bases in between. CDR1 and CDR2 (germline): MNHEY, SMNVEV (reference sequence). The CDR3 sequence is 13 residues long. This CDR3 reads CASSLTRVGEQYF. The CDR3 DNA reads as TGTGCCAGCAGTTTAACCCGGGTTGGCGAGCAGTACTTC.

The chain recombines TRBV5-1 with TRBJ2-7; 8 bases line up with TRBD2. J lost 3 bases, V lost 4 bases, and 6 bases had no gene match. CDR1 SGHRS and CDR2 YFSETQ come from the germline V gene. This CDR3 has 14 amino acids. The CDR3 reads CASSPGGGGYEQYF. CDR3 bases: TGCGCCAGCAGCCCCGGGGGGGGTGGCTACGAGCAGTACTTC.

This clonotype was seen ten or more times. This sequence joins TRBV7-9 and TRBJ2-7; 10 nucleotides align to TRBD2. CDR3 size: 15 residues. Germline trimming cut 0 bases from V and 3 bases from J; bases unmatched to any gene: 2. Germline V gene data show CDR1 as SEHNR and CDR2 as FQNEAQ (reference sequence). This CDR3 is CASSLAGTSVYEQYF. In DNA form, the CDR3 reads TGTGCCAGCAGCTTAGCCGGGACTAGCGTCTACGAGCAGTACTTC. The full variable domain, in which reference TRBV7-9 and TRBJ2-7 provide the parts outside the CDR3, is DTGVSQNPRHKITKRGQNVTFRCDPISEHNRLYWYRQTLGQGPEFLTYFQNEAQLEKSRLLSDRFSAERPKGSFSTLEIQRTEQGDSAMYLCASSLAGTSVYEQYFGPGTRLTVT.

This chain joins TRBV5-1 and TRBJ1-1; TRBD1 matches 8 bases. The germline V gene encodes CDR1 SGHRS and CDR2 YFSETQ. Unmatched junction bases numbered 11, after V lost 4 bases and J lost 3 bases. The CDR3 runs to 16 residues. This CDR3 is CASSGTGTGDDTEAFF. The CDR3 coding sequence is TGCGCCAGCAGCGGGACCGGGACAGGCGATGACACTGAAGCTTTCTTT.

This clonotype was counted at least ten times. This chain uses TRBV20-1 with TRBJ2-1; 11 nucleotides agree with TRBD2. V lost 0 bases to trimming and J lost 0 bases; unmatched junction nucleotides: 10. Germline values: CDR1 DFQATT, CDR2 SNEGSKA (reference sequence). This CDR3 has 19 amino acids. The CDR3: CSARDLGLAGPSSYNEQFF. The CDR3 DNA reads TGCAGTGCTAGAGATCTAGGACTAGCGGGCCCGAGCTCCTACAATGAGCAGTTCTTC.

This clonotype turned up a few times. This chain connects TRBV28 to TRBJ2-1, with TRBD2 matching 8 bases. The V segment lost 3 bases and the J segment 4 bases; nucleotides outside the gene matches: 2. Germline lookup yields CDR1 MDHEN and CDR2 SYDVKM. The CDR3 runs to 14 residues. The CDR3 DNA follows: TGTGCCAGCAGTTTGGGACTAGAGTACAATGAGCAGTTCTTC. As protein: CASSLGLEYNEQFF.

The V and J genes are TRBV5-4 and TRBJ2-7, with D possibly matching TRBD2 (5 bases). Looked up from germline, CDR1 is SGHNT and CDR2 is YYREEE (reference sequence). V was pared by 0 bases and J by 6 bases, with 10 bases between. The CDR3 covers 13 residues. In nucleotides, the CDR3 is TGTGCCAGCAGCTTGGGTCAGGCGGGCGAGCAGTACTTC. As protein: CASSLGQAGEQYF. Full variable domain (outside the CDR3, taken from reference TRBV5-4 and TRBJ2-7): ETGVTQSPTHLIKTRGQQVTLRCSSQSGHNTVSWYQQALGQGPQFIFQYYREEENGRGNFPPRFSGLQFPNYSSELNVNALELDDSALYLCASSLGQAGEQYFGPGTRLTVT.

The table lists this clonotype with many counts. This chain joins TRBV6-5 and TRBJ1-6, with TRBD1 identical over 7 bases. V trimming: 10 bases; J trimming: 8 bases; junction bases outside the gene matches: 8. The germline CDR1 and CDR2 sequences are MNHEY and SVGAGI. The CDR3 spans 13 residues. CDR3 DNA sequence: TGTGCCACCTACAGGGGCACGGATTCACCCCTCCACTTT. This sequence encodes CATYRGTDSPLHF.

This CDR3 reads CASSEGQGGTDTQYF. Written as DNA, the CDR3 is TGTGCCAGCAGCGAGGGACAGGGCGGCACAGATACGCAGTATTTT. The chain employs TRBV5-8 and TRBJ2-3, with 9 bases identical to TRBD1. This CDR3 is 15 amino acids long. With V trimmed by 4 bases and J by 1 base, 4 bases remained unmatched. CDR1 and CDR2 (germline): SGHTS, YDEGEE.

This clonotype occurred many times. CDR3 sequence (DNA): TGCGCCAGCAGGGCTTTTGTGGGAGACACAGATACGCAGTATTTT. Translation gives CASRAFVGDTDTQYF. The gene calls are TRBV10-2 and TRBJ2-3, with TRBD2 as a possible D gene (5 bases). Germline V gene sequence: CDR1 WSHSY, CDR2 SAAADI. The V and J ends lost 6 bases and 2 bases respectively, with 15 bases between them. CDR3 size: 15 residues.

This clonotype was seen a few times. The chain joins TRBV7-9 to TRBJ2-7, with 7 positions matching TRBD1. The CDR3 has 15 amino acids. CDR1 SEHNR and CDR2 FQNEAQ come from the germline V gene (reference sequence). Losses at the gene ends were 3 bases for V and 3 bases for J; bases not matched to a gene: 8. The CDR3: CASSFTGEVLYEQYF. Written as DNA, the CDR3 is TGTGCCAGCAGCTTCACAGGGGAAGTCCTCTACGAGCAGTACTTC.

This clonotype was observed a handful of times. V and J are TRBV5-1 and TRBJ2-2; TRBD1 is a possible D gene (5 bases). The germline CDR1 and CDR2 sequences are SGHRS and YFSETQ. Trimming removed 4 bases from V and 7 bases from J, with 17 bases in between. The CDR3 contains 15 residues. CDR3 sequence: CASSLDTWSSGELFF. As DNA, the CDR3 is TGCGCCAGCAGCCTGGACACCTGGAGCAGCGGGGAGCTGTTTTTT.

This clonotype has at least ten counts. This chain links TRBV20-1 with TRBJ2-7; TRBD1 is a possible D gene (6 bases). V lost 3 bases and J lost 1, with 10 bases in between. Germline loops: CDR1 DFQATT, CDR2 SNEGSKA (reference sequence). The CDR3 is 13 amino acids. The CDR3: CSARNRVSYEQYF. The CDR3, as DNA: TGCAGTGCTAGGAACAGGGTTTCCTACGAGCAGTACTTC.